The clone carrying this T cell receptor beta chain has only a few counts. Its matching antigen is unknown. Every TCR beta cDNA library bore unique molecular identifiers. TCRdb recomputed calls from the PCR reads with MiXCR, one row per CDR3 protein. The table has about 620,000 distinct CDR3 sequences, around 44% seen once. This record comes from a study of post-analysis software for immune sequencing data. Points from the study as a whole: Significantly lower normalized Chao1 diversity was seen in multiple sclerosis patients than in controls. Higher frequency in patients than in controls was seen for roughly five TRBV segments, with TRBV5-6, TRBV5-1 and TRBV20-1 among them.

This CDR3 spans 16 amino acids. Germline V gene lookup returns CDR1 SNHLY and CDR2 FYNNEI. Trimming cost V 10 bases and J 0 bases; bases outside gene matches: 8. This receptor was identified in a girl between 10 and 17 years old with multiple sclerosis. What was sequenced was blood. This sequence joins TRBV2 and TRBJ2-6, with 8 bases fitting TRBD1. The DNA for the CDR3 is TGTGCCATCCAAGGACAGGGAGGCTCTGGGGCCAACGTCCTGACTTTC. This gives the protein CAIQGQGGSGANVLTF.